This T cell receptor (beta chain) was sequenced in a study of Ad26.COV2.S vaccination and SARS-CoV-2 variants. At the level of the study: Donor participated within the Ad26.COV2.S arm of the COV1001 trial. In the study, Ad26.COV2.S was injected intramuscularly once, or twice 56 days apart.

V lost 4 bases and J 2 bases, leaving 11 bases between the germline ends. CDR3 length equals 15 residues. Germline V lookup: CDR1 MGHDK, CDR2 SYGVNS. Study findings and constraints: Spike-specific CD8+ and CD4+ T cell responses reportedly showed substantial breadth after vaccination.

Note on this clone: Its antigen is unidentified.

Only in-frame clones appear in the TCRdb table, and some are missing; sequencing was by immunoSEQ multiplex PCR. The repertoire consists of just under 250,000 clones, with more than 75% occurring once and the leading ten covering roughly 10%. Treatment described: roughly 20 received Ad26.COV2.S at low or high dose, single or two shots; five or six received placebo; per-sample allocation not given. Day 63 after the first vaccine or placebo injection was the time point for sampling. The starting material was peripheral blood, obtained in a trial of Ad26.COV2.S vaccine versus placebo. The sequence was collected from a person between 18 and 60 years old who received the Ad26.COV2.S COVID-19 vaccine or a placebo. V and J are TRBV25-1 and TRBJ2-2, with a tentative D call TRBD1 (6 bases). The CDR3 DNA follows: TGTGCCAGCAGTGGGCCGGGACAAAACACCGGGGAGCTGTTTTTT. It specifies CASSGPGQNTGELFF.